This TCR beta chain was captured in a study of cytomegalovirus exposure and HLA in healthy donors. Study-wide points: Reportedly, fewer N-insertions than the approximately 700-donor mean appeared in an Asian-associated ancestry cluster in a later analysis.

On this clone itself: The antigen remains undetermined.

Each of the donors was a healthy bone marrow donor. The donors, nominally healthy at sampling, likely had unrecorded immune exposures. With 60 Vbeta and 13 Jbeta primers, the PCR was carried out. The table came from immunoSEQ multiplex PCR; TCRdb's copy has only in-frame clones and leaves some out. This sample has about 120,000 clones, with over 65% found just once. The sequenced material came from PBMCs. The sequence was collected from a woman aged 35 to 49 in good health and CMV-seronegative.

In nucleotides, the CDR3 is TGTGCCAGCAGCCCCCCAGGGACTAGCGGGACCGAGCAGTACTTC. Translating it yields CASSPPGTSGTEQYF. The chain recombines TRBV7-2 with TRBJ2-7, with TRBD2 matching over 13 bases. V shed 5 bases and J 6 bases; nucleotides not matched to a gene: 7. CDR3 length: 15 amino acids. CDR1 SGHTA and CDR2 FQGNSA come from the germline V gene.